This record looks at one T cell receptor beta chain sequence and its context. What it binds is not known. These data are taken from a study of cytotoxic CD8 clonotypes in ibrutinib-treated CLL. Study conclusions and caveats: Sampling time points were not equivalent between sustained-remission and progressing patients.

Germline CDR1 reads MGHDK; CDR2 reads SYGVNS. V was clipped by 4 bases and J by 1 base, with 14 bases between them. This CDR3 comprises 16 residues. Sequenced by immunoSEQ multiplex PCR; TCRdb stores in-frame clones only, minus some. The table includes more than 200,000 clones, 60% to 75% detected once. This clonotype was obtained from a human donor with chronic lymphocytic leukemia. The sequencing here drew on PBMCs, taken after 24 months of ibrutinib treatment. The chain links TRBV25-1 to TRBJ2-4; maybe TRBD1 (5 bases). The CDR3, as DNA: TGTGCCAGCAGTGGGCCCAGGGTTGGGGCCAAAAACATTCAGTACTTC. Translation: CASSGPRVGAKNIQYF.